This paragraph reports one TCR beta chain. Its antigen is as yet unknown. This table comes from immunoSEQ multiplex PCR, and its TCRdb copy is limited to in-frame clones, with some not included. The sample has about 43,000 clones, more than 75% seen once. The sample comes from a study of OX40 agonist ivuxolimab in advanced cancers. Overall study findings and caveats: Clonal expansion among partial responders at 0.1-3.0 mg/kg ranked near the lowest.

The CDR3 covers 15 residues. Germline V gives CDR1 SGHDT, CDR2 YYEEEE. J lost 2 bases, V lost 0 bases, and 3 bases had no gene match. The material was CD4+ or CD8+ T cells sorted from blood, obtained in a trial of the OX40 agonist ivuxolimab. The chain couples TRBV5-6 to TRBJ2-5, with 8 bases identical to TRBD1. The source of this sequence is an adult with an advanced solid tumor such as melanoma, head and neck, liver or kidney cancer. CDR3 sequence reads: CASSLGQGLQETQYF. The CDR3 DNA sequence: TGTGCCAGCAGCTTGGGACAGGGGCTACAAGAGACCCAGTACTTC.